This T cell receptor beta chain was sequenced during a study of tumor and adjacent non-tumor tissue in lung cancer. Study details: The patients, around 11 men and 5 women, were roughly 30 to 76 with stage I to III disease. Overall study results and limits: Top 100 clones took a larger repertoire share in normal lung. Tumor TCR diversity, when higher, was linked to shorter survival.

TCRbeta libraries were built with three rounds of nested PCR, modified from ARM-PCR. TCRdb used MiXCR to reprocess the multiplex PCR reads, holding one entry per CDR3 protein. The table has 40,000 to 45,000 distinct CDR3 sequences, approximately 61% seen once; the top ten hold 45% to 50%. Looked up from germline, CDR1 is SGHAT and CDR2 is FQDESV (reference sequence). The CDR3 covers 15 residues. This sample's RNA came from whole unsorted tissue. Distant lung tissue was collected more than 3 cm away from the tumor edge. Between August and November 2014, newly diagnosed, chemotherapy-naive lung cancer patients underwent thoracic surgery in China. Points on this clonotype: Its target is not known. One end of the junction varies from germline; a read error may be responsible.

The sequence was collected from a man aged 50-60 years with non-small cell lung cancer. The sequencing input was distant non-tumor lung tissue. The genes are TRBV11-1 and TRBJ2-2; D may be TRBD1 (5 bases). The CDR3 spells CASSLAARVTGELFF. The DNA for the CDR3 is TGTGCCAGTAGCTTAGCAGCCAGGGTTACCGGGGAGCTGTTTTTT.